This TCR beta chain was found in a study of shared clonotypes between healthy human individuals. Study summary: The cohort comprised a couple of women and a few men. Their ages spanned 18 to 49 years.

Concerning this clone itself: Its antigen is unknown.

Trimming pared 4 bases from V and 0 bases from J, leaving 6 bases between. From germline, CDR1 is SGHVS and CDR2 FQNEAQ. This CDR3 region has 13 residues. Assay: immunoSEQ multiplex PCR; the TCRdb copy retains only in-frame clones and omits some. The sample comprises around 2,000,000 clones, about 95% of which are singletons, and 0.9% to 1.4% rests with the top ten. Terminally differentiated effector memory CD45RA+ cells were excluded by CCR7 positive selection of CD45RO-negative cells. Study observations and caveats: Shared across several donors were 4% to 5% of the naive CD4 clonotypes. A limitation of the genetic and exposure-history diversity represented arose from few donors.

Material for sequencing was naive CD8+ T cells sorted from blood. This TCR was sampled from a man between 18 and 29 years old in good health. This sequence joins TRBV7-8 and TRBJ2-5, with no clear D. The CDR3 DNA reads TGTGCCAGCAGCTCCCCGTACCAAGAGACCCAGTACTTC. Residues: CASSSPYQETQYF.